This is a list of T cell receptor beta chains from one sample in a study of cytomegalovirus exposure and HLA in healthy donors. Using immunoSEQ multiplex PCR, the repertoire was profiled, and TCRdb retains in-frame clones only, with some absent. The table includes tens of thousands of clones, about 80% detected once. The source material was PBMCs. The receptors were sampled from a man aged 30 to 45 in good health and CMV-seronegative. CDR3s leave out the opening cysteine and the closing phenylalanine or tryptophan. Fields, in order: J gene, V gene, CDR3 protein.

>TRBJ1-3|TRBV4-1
ASRPDLAGGNTIY
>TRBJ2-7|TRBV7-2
ASSRRLDGSYEQY
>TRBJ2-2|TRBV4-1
ASSPGTTNTGELF
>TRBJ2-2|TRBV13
ASSHGVLAVNTGELF
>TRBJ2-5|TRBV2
ASSLSSGRGKETQY
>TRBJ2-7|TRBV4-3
ASSQVRGSYEQY
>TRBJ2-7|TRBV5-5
ASSLGDRDMGEQY
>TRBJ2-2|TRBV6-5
ASRTGTGELF
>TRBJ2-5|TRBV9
ASSTGLAGGETQY
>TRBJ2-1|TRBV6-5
ASSPQGAYNEQF
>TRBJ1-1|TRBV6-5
ASSKQGAAF
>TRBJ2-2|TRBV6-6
ASSSTGGSTGELF
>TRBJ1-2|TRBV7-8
ASSPGQGAFGYT
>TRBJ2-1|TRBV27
ASSLSGTGGWNEQF
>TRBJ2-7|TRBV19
ASSIRAGTGRFGAAEQY
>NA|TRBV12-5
ASGLGEAYEQY
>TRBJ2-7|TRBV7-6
ASSLGGGTYEQY
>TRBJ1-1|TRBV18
ASSRTGQGTEAF
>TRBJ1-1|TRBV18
ASSQWVTGGGTEAF
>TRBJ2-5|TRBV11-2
ASSLGGVWTQY
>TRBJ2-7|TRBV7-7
ASSPRDRGYEQY
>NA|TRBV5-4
ASSFLVLTSGASYEQY
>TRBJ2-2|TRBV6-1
ASSSLGETGELF
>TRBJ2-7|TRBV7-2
ASSLEIRATYEQY
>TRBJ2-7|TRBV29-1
SAEGTSGRAHEQY
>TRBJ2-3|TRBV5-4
ASSYGDTQY
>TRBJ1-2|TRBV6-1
ARGGPYYGYT
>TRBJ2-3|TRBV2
ASSGPSGRARNTQY
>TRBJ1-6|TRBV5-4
ASSFGSDSPLH
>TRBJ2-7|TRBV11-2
ASSLASYEQY
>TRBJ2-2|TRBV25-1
ASSHPGQGRLTGELF
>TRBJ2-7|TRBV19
AVKTHSDGT
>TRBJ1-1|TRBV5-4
ASSRAGETEAF
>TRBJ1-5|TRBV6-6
ASTLGGGNQPQH
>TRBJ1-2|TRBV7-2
ASSLDRTVKGYT
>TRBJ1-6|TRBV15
ATSRVPQLTLH
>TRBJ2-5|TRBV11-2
ASSSSGLLQETQY
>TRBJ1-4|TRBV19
ATKRDHATNEKLF
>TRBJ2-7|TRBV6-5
ASSYLGHYEQY
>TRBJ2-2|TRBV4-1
ASSQLPIAGGGTGELF
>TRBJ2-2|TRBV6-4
ASSKGATGELF
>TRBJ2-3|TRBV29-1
SVDPGQGNTDTQY
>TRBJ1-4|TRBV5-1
ASSLDGFTGELF
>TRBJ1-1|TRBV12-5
ASGSWTGEAF
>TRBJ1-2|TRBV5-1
ASSRDSNYGYT
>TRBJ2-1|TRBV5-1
ASSFRPSGGPLGNEQF
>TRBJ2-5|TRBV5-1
ASRVRSGERTETQY
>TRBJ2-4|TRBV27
ASSSFPGANIQY